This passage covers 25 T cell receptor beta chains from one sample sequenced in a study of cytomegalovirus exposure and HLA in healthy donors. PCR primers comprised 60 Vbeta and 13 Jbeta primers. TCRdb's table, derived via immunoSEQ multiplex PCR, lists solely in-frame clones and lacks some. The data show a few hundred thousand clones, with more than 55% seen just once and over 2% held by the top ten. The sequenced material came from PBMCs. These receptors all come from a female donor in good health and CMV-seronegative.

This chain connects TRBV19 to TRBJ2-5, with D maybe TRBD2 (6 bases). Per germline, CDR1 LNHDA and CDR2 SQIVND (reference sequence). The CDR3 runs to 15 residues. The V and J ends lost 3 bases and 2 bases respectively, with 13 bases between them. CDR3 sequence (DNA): TGTGCCAGTAGTATTCGGCGGGACCTACAAGAGACCCAGTACTTC. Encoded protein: CASSIRRDLQETQYF.

CDR3 sequence reads: CASRAGTSGRNEQFF. DNA of the CDR3: TGTGCCAGCAGGGCCGGGACTAGCGGGAGGAATGAGCAGTTCTTC. The rearrangement uses TRBV6-5 and TRBJ2-1; 15 bases are a match to TRBD2. The CDR3 length is 15 residues. CDR1 is MNHEY and CDR2 is SVGAGI in the germline V gene. Trimming removed 6 bases from V and 7 bases from J; junction bases left unmatched: 4.

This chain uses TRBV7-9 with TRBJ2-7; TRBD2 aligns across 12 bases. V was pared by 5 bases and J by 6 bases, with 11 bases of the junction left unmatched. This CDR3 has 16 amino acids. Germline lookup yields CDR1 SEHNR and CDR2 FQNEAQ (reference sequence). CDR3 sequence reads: CASSTTGLAGPFEQYF. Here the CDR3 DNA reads TGTGCCAGCAGCACAACAGGACTAGCGGGACCCTTCGAGCAGTACTTC.

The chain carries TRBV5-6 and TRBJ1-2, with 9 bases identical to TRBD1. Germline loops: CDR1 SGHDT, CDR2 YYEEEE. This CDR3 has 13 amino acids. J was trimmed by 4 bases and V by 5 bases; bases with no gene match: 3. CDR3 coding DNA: TGTGCCAGCAGTACGGGACAGGGCTATGGCTACACCTTC. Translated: CASSTGQGYGYTF.

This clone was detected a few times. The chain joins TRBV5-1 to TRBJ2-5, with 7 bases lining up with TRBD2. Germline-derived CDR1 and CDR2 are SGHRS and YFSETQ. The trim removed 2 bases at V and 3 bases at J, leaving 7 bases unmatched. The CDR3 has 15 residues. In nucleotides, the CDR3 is TGCGCCAGCAGCTTATTCACTAGCGTCAAAGAGACCCAGTACTTC. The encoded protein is CASSLFTSVKETQYF.

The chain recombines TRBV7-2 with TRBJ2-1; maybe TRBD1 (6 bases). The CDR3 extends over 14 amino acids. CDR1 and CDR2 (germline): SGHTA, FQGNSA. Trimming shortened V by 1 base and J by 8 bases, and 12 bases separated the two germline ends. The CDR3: CASSLETSGDEQFF. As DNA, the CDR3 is TGTGCCAGCAGCTTAGAGACCTCAGGGGATGAGCAGTTCTTC.

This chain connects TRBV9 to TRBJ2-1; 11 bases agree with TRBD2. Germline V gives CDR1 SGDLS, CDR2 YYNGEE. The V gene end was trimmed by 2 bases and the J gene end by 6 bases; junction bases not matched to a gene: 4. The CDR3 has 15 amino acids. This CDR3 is CASSVEGLAVNEQFF. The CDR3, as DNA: TGTGCCAGCAGCGTGGAGGGACTAGCGGTCAATGAGCAGTTCTTC.

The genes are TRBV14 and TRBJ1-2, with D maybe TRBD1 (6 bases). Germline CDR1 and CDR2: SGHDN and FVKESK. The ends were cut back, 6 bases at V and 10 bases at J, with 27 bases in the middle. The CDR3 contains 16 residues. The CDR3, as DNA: TGTGCCAGCAGTCTACGGTCCCCACGCGGGGGCGGTTTCTACACCTTC. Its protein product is CASSLRSPRGGGFYTF.

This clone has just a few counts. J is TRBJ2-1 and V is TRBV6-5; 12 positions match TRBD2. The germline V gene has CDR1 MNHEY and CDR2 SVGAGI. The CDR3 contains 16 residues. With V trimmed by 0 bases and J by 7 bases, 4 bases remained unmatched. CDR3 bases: TGTGCCAGCAGTTACTCGCCTAGCGGGAGGGTTAATGAGCAGTTCTTC. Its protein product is CASSYSPSGRVNEQFF.

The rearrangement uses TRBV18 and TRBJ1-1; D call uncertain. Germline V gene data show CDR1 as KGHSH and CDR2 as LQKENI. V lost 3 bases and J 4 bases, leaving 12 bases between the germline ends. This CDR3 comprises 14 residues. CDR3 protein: CASSPSGQSTEAFF. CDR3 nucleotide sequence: TGTGCCAGCTCACCCAGTGGGCAGTCCACTGAAGCTTTCTTT.

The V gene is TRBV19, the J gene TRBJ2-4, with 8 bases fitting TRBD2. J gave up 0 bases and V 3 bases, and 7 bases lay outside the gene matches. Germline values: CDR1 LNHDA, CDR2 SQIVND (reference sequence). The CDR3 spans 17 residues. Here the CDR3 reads CASSIPGLAVAKNIQYF. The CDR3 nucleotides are TGTGCCAGTAGTATTCCTGGACTAGCAGTAGCCAAAAACATTCAGTACTTC.

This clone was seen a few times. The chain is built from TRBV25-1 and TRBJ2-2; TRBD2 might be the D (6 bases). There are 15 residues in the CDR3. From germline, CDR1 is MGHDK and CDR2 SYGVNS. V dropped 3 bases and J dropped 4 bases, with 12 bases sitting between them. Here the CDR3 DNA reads TGTGCCAGCAGTGATCGCGGGAAGAGCACCGGGGAGCTGTTTTTT. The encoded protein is CASSDRGKSTGELFF.

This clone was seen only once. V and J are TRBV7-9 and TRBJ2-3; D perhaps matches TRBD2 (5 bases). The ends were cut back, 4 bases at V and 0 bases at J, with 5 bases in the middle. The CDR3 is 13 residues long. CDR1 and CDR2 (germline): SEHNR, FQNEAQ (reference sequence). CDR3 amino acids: CASSWTSTDTQYF. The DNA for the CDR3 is TGTGCCAGCAGCTGGACTAGCACAGATACGCAGTATTTT.

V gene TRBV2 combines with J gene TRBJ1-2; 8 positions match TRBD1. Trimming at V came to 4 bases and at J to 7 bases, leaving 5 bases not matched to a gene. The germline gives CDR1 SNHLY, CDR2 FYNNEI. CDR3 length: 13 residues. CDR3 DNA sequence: TGTGCCAGCAGTGGACAGGGGACTCGTGGCTACACCTTC. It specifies CASSGQGTRGYTF.

CDR3 protein: CASGAGQGGTGYGYTF. For the CDR3, the DNA is TGTGCCAGCGGAGCGGGACAAGGAGGGACGGGCTATGGCTACACCTTC. The chain employs TRBV18 and TRBJ1-2, with TRBD1 as a possible D gene (6 bases). Trimming left V 8 bases short and J 4 bases short, with 23 bases between. From germline, CDR1 is KGHSH and CDR2 LQKENI. The CDR3 loop spans 16 amino acids.

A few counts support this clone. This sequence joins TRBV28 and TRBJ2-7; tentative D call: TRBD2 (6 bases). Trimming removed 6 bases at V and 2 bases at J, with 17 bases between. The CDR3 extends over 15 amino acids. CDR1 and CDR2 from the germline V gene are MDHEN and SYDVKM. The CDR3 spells CASSTPPGGTYEQYF. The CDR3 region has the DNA TGTGCCAGCAGCACCCCGCCCGGGGGAACCTACGAGCAGTACTTC.

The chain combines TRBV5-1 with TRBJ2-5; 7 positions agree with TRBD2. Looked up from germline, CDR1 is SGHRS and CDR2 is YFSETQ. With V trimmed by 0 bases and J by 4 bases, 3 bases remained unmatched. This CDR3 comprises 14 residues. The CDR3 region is CASSLGGSRETQYF. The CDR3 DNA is TGCGCCAGCAGCTTGGGCGGGAGCCGAGAGACCCAGTACTTC.

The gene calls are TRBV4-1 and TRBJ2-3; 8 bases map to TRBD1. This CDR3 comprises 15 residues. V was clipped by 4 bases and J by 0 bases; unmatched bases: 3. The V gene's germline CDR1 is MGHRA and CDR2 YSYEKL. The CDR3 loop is CASSPGTGSTDTQYF. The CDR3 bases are TGCGCCAGCAGCCCCGGGACAGGAAGCACAGATACGCAGTATTTT.

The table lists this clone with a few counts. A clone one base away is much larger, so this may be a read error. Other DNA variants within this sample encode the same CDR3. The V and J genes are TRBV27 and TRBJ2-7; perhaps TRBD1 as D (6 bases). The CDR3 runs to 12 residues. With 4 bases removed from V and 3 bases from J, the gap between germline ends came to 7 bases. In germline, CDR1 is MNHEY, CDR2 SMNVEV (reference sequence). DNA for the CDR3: TGTGCCAGCAGTTCGGACAGCTACGAGCAGTACTTC. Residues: CASSSDSYEQYF.

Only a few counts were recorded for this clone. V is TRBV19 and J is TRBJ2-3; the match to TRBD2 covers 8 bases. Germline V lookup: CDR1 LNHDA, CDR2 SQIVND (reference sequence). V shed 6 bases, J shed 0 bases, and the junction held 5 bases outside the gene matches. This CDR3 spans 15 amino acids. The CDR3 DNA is TGTGCCAGTAGGTCCAGCGGGGGAAGCACAGATACGCAGTATTTT. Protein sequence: CASRSSGGSTDTQYF.

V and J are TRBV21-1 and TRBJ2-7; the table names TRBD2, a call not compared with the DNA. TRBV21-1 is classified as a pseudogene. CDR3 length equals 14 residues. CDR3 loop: CASSIKRISYEQYF. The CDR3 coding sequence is TGTGCCAGCAGCATCAAGCGGATCTCCTACGAGCAGTACTTC.

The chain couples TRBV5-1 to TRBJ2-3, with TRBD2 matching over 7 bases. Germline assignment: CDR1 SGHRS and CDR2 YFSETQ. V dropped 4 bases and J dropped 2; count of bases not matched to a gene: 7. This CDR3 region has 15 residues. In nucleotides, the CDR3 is TGCGCCAGCAGCCCGACTAGCTGGGTCACAGATACGCAGTATTTT. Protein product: CASSPTSWVTDTQYF.

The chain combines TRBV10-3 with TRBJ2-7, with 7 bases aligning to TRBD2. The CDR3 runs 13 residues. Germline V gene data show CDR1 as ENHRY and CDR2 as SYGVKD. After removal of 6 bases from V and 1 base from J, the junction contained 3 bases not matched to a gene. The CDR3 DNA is TGTGCCATCAGCCCTAGCGGTTCCTACGAGCAGTACTTC. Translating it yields CAISPSGSYEQYF.

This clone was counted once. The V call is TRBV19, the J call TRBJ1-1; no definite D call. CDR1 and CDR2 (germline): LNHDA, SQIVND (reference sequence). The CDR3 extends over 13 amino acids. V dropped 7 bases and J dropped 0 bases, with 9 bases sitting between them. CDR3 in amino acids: CASNEGMNTEAFF. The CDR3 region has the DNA TGTGCCAGTAACGAGGGTATGAACACTGAAGCTTTCTTT.

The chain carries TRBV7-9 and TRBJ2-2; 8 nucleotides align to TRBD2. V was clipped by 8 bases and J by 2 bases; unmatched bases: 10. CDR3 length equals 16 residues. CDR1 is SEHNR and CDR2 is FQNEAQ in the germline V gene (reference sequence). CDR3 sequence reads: CASGTLADHNTGELFF. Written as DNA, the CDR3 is TGTGCCAGCGGAACACTAGCGGATCATAACACCGGGGAGCTGTTTTTT.